These T cell receptor beta chains were read from a single sample in a study of T-cell reconstitution after alpha-beta-depleted transplantation in children. TCRdb reanalysed the PCR reads using MiXCR and keeps one entry per CDR3 protein. This sample carries about 440,000 distinct CDR3 sequences, around two fifths of them seen once, and the ten largest clones take under 35%. The sequencing here drew on PBMCs, taken before TCRalphabeta/CD19-depleted stem cell transplant. The receptors derive from a girl aged 2 to 9 with aplastic anemia, due to receive a stem cell transplant. The CDR3 runs from the conserved cysteine through the conserved F or W. A D gene is named only where the DNA matches it firmly. A clone size is listed for some rows: how often the clone was seen (once, few, many), or a class if it is expanded.

TRBV19	few	TRBD2	TRBJ2-1	TGTGCCACCGAGGGACTAGCGGGAGTTGGTGAGCAGTTCTTC	CATEGLAGVGEQFF
TRBV6-5	few	TRBD1	TRBJ1-1	TGTGCCAGCAGTTTACCGGGACAGGGGATGGTGGGCACTGAAGCTTTCTTT	CASSLPGQGMVGTEAFF
TRBV7-9	-	-	TRBJ2-7	TGTGCCAGCAGCTCAACCGGGTTATCCCGGCTCGAGCAGTACTTC	CASSSTGLSRLEQYF
TRBV10-3	many	-	TRBJ1-4	TGTGCCATCATGGCCGACGAAAAACTGTTTTTT	CAIMADEKLFF
TRBV6-5	-	TRBD1	TRBJ2-7	TGTGCCAGCAGTTACGCCGGGACAGCCTATTTAGTTTTCTACGAGCAGTACTTC	CASSYAGTAYLVFYEQYF
TRBV4-1	many	-	TRBJ2-1	TGCGCCAGCAGCCAAGAGAACTACAATGAGCAGTTCTTC	CASSQENYNEQFF
TRBV5-1	-	-	TRBJ2-7	TGCGCCAGCAGCTTGCCCCGGGAAAACTCCTACGAGCAGTACTTC	CASSLPRENSYEQYF
TRBV7-6	-	-	TRBJ2-2	TGTGCCAGCAGCGAGTTCACCACAGGGAACACCGGGGAGCTGTTTTTT	CASSEFTTGNTGELFF
TRBV6-5	few	TRBD1	TRBJ2-3	TGTGCCAGCAGTTACAGGGGGCCGGAAGATACGCAGTATTTT	CASSYRGPEDTQYF
TRBV20-1	many	TRBD1	TRBJ2-5	TGCAGTGCCAAAGGACAGGCGGAGACCCAGTACTTC	CSAKGQAETQYF
TRBV4-3	few	TRBD1	TRBJ1-2	TGCGCCAGCAGCCAAGTGACAGGGGGCGGGTATGGCTACACCTTC	CASSQVTGGGYGYTF
TRBV27	-	TRBD2	TRBJ2-5	TGTGCCAGCAGTCCCGGGACTAACGTAAAAGAGACCCAGTACTTC	CASSPGTNVKETQYF
TRBV2	-	-	TRBJ2-7	TGTGCCAGCACGGGACCCATCGGTCCGCAGTACTTC	CASTGPIGPQYF
TRBV12-5	many	-	TRBJ1-5	TGTGCTAGTGGGAGGGGGGGCTCTCAGCCCCAGCATTTT	CASGRGGSQPQHF
TRBV29-1	-	-	TRBJ2-7	TGCAGCGTTGCCGGAGGGGAGTCCTCCTACGAGCAGTACTTC	CSVAGGESSYEQYF